Listed below are T cell receptor beta chains from one sample, sequenced in a study of metastatic and nonmetastatic thyroid tumors. MiXCR was used by TCRdb to re-call the PCR reads. The table shows 35,000 to 50,000 clones, with 24% occurring only once. The sequenced sample consisted of tumor tissue. Receptors originate from a female donor with papillary thyroid cancer or a benign thyroid nodule (not recorded which). Some clones in this sample may be carry-over from other donors' samples. The CDR3 runs from the conserved cysteine through the conserved F or W. The D gene is left open where the match is weak. Size tells how often a clone was seen (once, few, many) or the class of an expanded clone, and some rows leave it out.

v_gene	d_gene	j_gene	abundance	CDR3aa	CDR3nt
TRBV19	NA	TRBJ1-4	many	CASSIRESEKLFF	TGTGCCAGTAGTATCCGGGAGAGTGAAAAACTGTTTTTT
TRBV11-2	TRBD1	TRBJ2-1	NA	CASSSQGSYNEQFF	TGTGCCAGCAGCTCACAGGGGTCCTACAATGAGCAGTTCTTC
TRBV6-2/TRBV6-3	TRBD1	TRBJ1-3	few	CASSYSDRAVRHF	TGTGCCAGCAGTTACTCGGACAGGGCGGTACGGCATTTT
TRBV20-1	NA	TRBJ1-2	NA	CSASTFPVGGYTF	TGCAGTGCTTCTACCTTCCCAGTGGGCGGCTACACCTTC
TRBV10-3	NA	TRBJ2-7	NA	CAIRHNYEQYF	TGTGCCATCCGCCATAACTACGAGCAGTACTTC
TRBV12-3/TRBV12-4	NA	TRBJ2-7	NA	CASSFFGLTYEQYF	TGTGCCAGCAGTTTTTTTGGTCTGACCTACGAGCAGTACTTC
TRBV3-1	TRBD2	TRBJ2-7	once	CASSQVAGGSWWEQYF	TGTGCCAGCAGCCAAGTAGCGGGGGGTAGCTGGTGGGAGCAGTACTTC
TRBV6-1	NA	TRBJ2-6	many	CASSEGGSGANVLTF	TGTGCCAGCAGTGAGGGGGGCTCTGGGGCCAACGTCCTGACTTTC
TRBV12-3/TRBV12-4	TRBD1	TRBJ1-6	many	CASSSDRASYNSPLHF	TGTGCCAGCAGTTCCGACAGGGCCTCCTATAATTCACCCCTCCACTTT
TRBV20-1	TRBD2	TRBJ2-1	NA	CSATGTSGPYNEQFF	TGCAGTGCTACCGGGACTAGTGGACCCTACAATGAGCAGTTCTTC
TRBV18	NA	TRBJ2-7	NA	CASSPRQGNGEQYF	TGTGCCAGCTCACCAAGGCAGGGGAACGGCGAGCAGTACTTC
TRBV28	TRBD2	TRBJ2-7	NA	CASMGIGTSSSYEQYF	TGTGCCAGCATGGGTATAGGGACTAGCTCCTCCTACGAGCAGTACTTC
TRBV24-1	NA	TRBJ2-1	NA	CATMDTYNEQFF	TGTGCCACCATGGACACCTACAATGAGCAGTTCTTC